The 6 T cell receptor beta chains below all came from one sample that was sequenced in a study of blood T cells in healthy people across ages. Through a sample-barcoded 5' primer and a J-beta primer mix, a second PCR was run for about 6 to 11 cycles. From the 5' RACE reads, TCRdb called clonotypes with MiXCR, one entry per CDR3 protein. Here the sample spans 800,000 or so distinct CDR3 sequences, 35% to 50% being singletons. Sequencing was carried out using blood. The source of these receptors is an elderly man in good health.

V is TRBV6-1 and J is TRBJ2-7, with D tentatively TRBD2 (6 bases). CDR1 and CDR2 (germline): MNHNS, SASEGT. This CDR3 region has 16 residues. Trimming pared 2 bases from V and 2 bases from J, leaving 16 bases between. The CDR3 DNA reads TGTGCCAGCAGTGAATCGATTGGGGGGAAGACCTACGAGCAGTACTTC. Translating gives CASSESIGGKTYEQYF.

Many counts were recorded for this clonotype. The DNA of the CDR3 is TGTGCCATCAGTGAGGCGCGGGGAAGAGAGACCCAGTACTTC. Translation gives CAISEARGRETQYF. The J gene is TRBJ2-5, the V gene TRBV10-3; D is possibly TRBD2 (6 bases). The CDR3 is 14 amino acids. Germline CDR1 ENHRY, CDR2 SYGVKD. Trimming removed 2 bases at V and 4 bases at J, with 11 bases between.

The chain links TRBV29-1 to TRBJ2-1; D assignment may be TRBD1 or TRBD2 (5 bases each). Germline V gives CDR1 SQVTM, CDR2 ANQGSEA. V was pared by 7 bases and J by 4 bases, with 20 bases between. CDR3 length: 15 amino acids. The CDR3 coding sequence is TGCAGCGCCAGGCTGGGGCGGGTAATTTACAATGAGCAGTTCTTC. The encoded protein is CSARLGRVIYNEQFF.

This clonotype was recorded many times. The chain joins TRBV5-1 to TRBJ2-1; 8 bases align to TRBD2. The germline V gene has CDR1 SGHRS and CDR2 YFSETQ. This CDR3 comprises 15 residues. J gave up 0 bases and V 2 bases, and 1 base lay outside the gene matches. This CDR3 reads CASSFSGNSYNEQFF. The CDR3 region has the DNA TGCGCCAGCAGCTTTAGCGGGAACTCCTACAATGAGCAGTTCTTC.

Concerning this clonotype: Germline and junction disagree at one end, which may indicate a read error. The chain links TRBV24-1 to TRBJ2-1; perhaps TRBD2 as D (5 bases). The CDR3 consists of 16 residues. Germline V gene sequence: CDR1 KGHDR, CDR2 SFDVKD. The CDR3 is CATSDRLGSSHNEQFF. The CDR3 DNA follows: TGTGCCACCAGTGATCGTCTTGGGAGCTCCCACAATGAGCAGTTCTTC.

The gene calls are TRBV2 and TRBJ2-3; the match to TRBD2 covers 10 bases. Looked up from germline, CDR1 is SNHLY and CDR2 is FYNNEI. Unmatched junction bases numbered 3, after V lost 8 bases and J lost 4 bases. This CDR3 is built from 13 residues. Here the CDR3 reads CASSSGSADTQYF. CDR3 DNA sequence: TGTGCCAGCTCTAGCGGGAGCGCAGATACGCAGTATTTT.